Shown below are 22 T cell receptor beta chains from a single sample sequenced in a study of cytomegalovirus exposure and HLA in healthy donors. A multiplex PCR was run with 60 Vbeta primers and 13 Jbeta primers. Sequenced by immunoSEQ multiplex PCR; TCRdb stores in-frame clones only, minus some. Altogether 90,000 to 150,000 clones are present, roughly 9% being singletons, with the ten largest covering 5% to 6.5%. The sequenced material came from PBMCs. The source of these receptors is a woman aged 40 to 50 in good health and CMV-seropositive.

The chain has TRBV27 and TRBJ2-7; weak D call: TRBD2 (6 bases). There are 13 residues in the CDR3. Trimming shortened V by 2 bases and J by 2 bases, and 7 bases separated the two germline ends. The germline V gene has CDR1 MNHEY and CDR2 SMNVEV (reference sequence). The CDR3 protein is CASSLRGAYEQYF. The CDR3 nucleotides are TGTGCCAGCAGTTTACGCGGGGCCTACGAGCAGTACTTC.

The chain has TRBV19 and TRBJ1-5, with D possibly being TRBD1 (5 bases). From germline, CDR1 is LNHDA and CDR2 SQIVND (reference sequence). The CDR3 is 13 amino acids. V was trimmed by 6 bases and J by 4 bases, leaving 10 bases between them. CDR3 DNA sequence: TGTGCCAGTAGAACACGGGGGAATCAGCCCCAGCATTTT. This codes for CASRTRGNQPQHF.

This sequence joins TRBV15 and TRBJ2-7; D gene ambiguous. Germline CDR1 and CDR2: LNHNV and YYDKDF (reference sequence). Trimming shortened V by 0 bases and J by 2 bases, and 5 bases separated the two germline ends. The CDR3 totals 13 residues. The CDR3 is CATSREAPYEQYF. The CDR3 DNA sequence: TGTGCCACCAGCAGAGAGGCCCCCTACGAGCAGTACTTC. The full variable domain, in which reference TRBV15 and TRBJ2-7 provide the parts outside the CDR3, is DAMVIQNPRYQVTQFGKPVTLSCSQTLNHNVMYWYQQKSSQAPKLLFHYYDKDFNNEADTPDNFQSRRPNTSFCFLDIRSPGLGDTAMYLCATSREAPYEQYFGPGTRLTVT.

Points on this clone: A read error is likely, as this CDR3 ends without the conserved phenylalanine or tryptophan. The CDR3 DNA reads TGCGCCAGCAGCTCCGGGGACAGAAATTCACCCCTCCACGTT. It specifies CASSSGDRNSPLHV. The V and J genes are TRBV5-1 and TRBJ1-6, with 7 nucleotides matching TRBD1. This CDR3 region has 14 residues. Unmatched junction bases numbered 4, after V lost 3 bases and J lost 7 bases. The V gene's germline CDR1 is SGHRS and CDR2 YFSETQ.

In this sample, this clone turned up a few times. The chain carries TRBV6-4 and TRBJ1-2; TRBD1 is a possible D gene (6 bases). The CDR3 spans 15 residues. The V end was cut by 3 bases, the J end by 4 bases, with 15 bases between. Germline-derived CDR1 and CDR2 are MRHNA and SNTAGT. This chain's CDR3 is CASSESRGGAYGYTF. In DNA, the CDR3 is TGTGCCAGCAGTGAATCTCGTGGGGGGGCCTATGGCTACACCTTC.

This clone was observed a handful of times. The chain couples TRBV18 to TRBJ1-2; 10 bases are a match to TRBD1. V was pared by 5 bases and J by 6 bases, with 15 bases of the junction left unmatched. Germline values: CDR1 KGHSH, CDR2 LQKENI. The CDR3 is 17 amino acids. CDR3 region: CASSTPNHGQGVDGYTF. The CDR3, as DNA: TGTGCCAGCTCAACGCCTAACCACGGACAGGGGGTTGATGGCTACACCTTC. The full variable domain, its missing parts supplied by reference TRBV18 and TRBJ1-2, is NAGVMQNPRHLVRRRGQEARLRCSPMKGHSHVYWYRQLPEEGLKFMVYLQKENIIDESGMPKERFSAEFPKEGPSILRIQQVVRGDSAAYFCASSTPNHGQGVDGYTFGSGTRLTVV.

This clone was seen a handful of times. The chain joins TRBV5-4 to TRBJ1-2; 8 bases are shared with TRBD1. Germline trimming cut 4 bases from V and 2 bases from J; bases unmatched to any gene: 4. The CDR3 has 14 amino acids. CDR1 and CDR2 from the germline V gene are SGHNT and YYREEE (reference sequence). CDR3 protein: CASSAGQGNYGYTF. The CDR3 nucleotides read TGTGCCAGCAGCGCCGGACAGGGAAACTATGGCTACACCTTC. Variable domain in full (rest from reference TRBV5-4 and TRBJ1-2): ETGVTQSPTHLIKTRGQQVTLRCSSQSGHNTVSWYQQALGQGPQFIFQYYREEENGRGNFPPRFSGLQFPNYSSELNVNALELDDSALYLCASSAGQGNYGYTFGSGTRLTVV.

V and J are TRBV19 and TRBJ1-1; tentative D call: TRBD1 (6 bases). This CDR3 has 13 amino acids. Per germline, CDR1 LNHDA and CDR2 SQIVND (reference sequence). The V gene lost 6 bases and the J gene lost 1 base, with 9 bases spanning the gap. CDR3 nucleotides: TGTGCCAGTAGGGGACAAGCGAACACTGAAGCTTTCTTT. This sequence encodes CASRGQANTEAFF.

This clone was seen more than once but under ten times. The chain links TRBV10-1 to TRBJ2-3; D possibly corresponds to TRBD1 (6 bases). Trimming cost V 4 bases and J 5 bases, with 13 bases left between them. CDR1 and CDR2 (germline): WNHNN, SYGVQD (reference sequence). The CDR3 spans 14 residues. For the CDR3, the DNA is TGCGCCAGCAGTGTTGGGGGCCTGGGAGATACGCAGTATTTT. It codes for CASSVGGLGDTQYF.

This chain connects TRBV11-2 to TRBJ1-2; the match to TRBD1 covers 9 bases. This CDR3 region has 14 residues. With V trimmed by 1 base and J by 8 bases, 5 bases remained unmatched. Looked up from germline, CDR1 is SGHAT and CDR2 is FQNNGV. CDR3 region: CASSLVGQGSGYTF. In nucleotides, the CDR3 is TGTGCCAGCAGCTTAGTGGGACAGGGCTCAGGCTACACCTTC.

This rearrangement joins TRBV28 to TRBJ1-1; perhaps TRBD1 as D (5 bases). Trimming cost V 4 bases and J 4 bases, with 16 bases left between them. This CDR3 spans 15 amino acids. The germline CDR1 and CDR2 sequences are MDHEN and SYDVKM. The CDR3 loop reads CASSSLLTASTEAFF. CDR3 nucleotides: TGTGCCAGCAGTTCCCTTCTGACAGCCAGCACTGAAGCTTTCTTT.

This sequence joins TRBV30 and TRBJ1-2; the D is unclear. The CDR3 consists of 12 residues. V was trimmed by 3 bases and J by 5 bases, leaving 10 bases between them. Germline V gene sequence: CDR1 GTSNPN, CDR2 SVGIG (reference sequence). CDR3 coding DNA: TGTGCCTGGAGGCCGAGCATTTATGGCTACACCTTC. It is translated as CAWRPSIYGYTF.

This clone showed up just a few times. The chain uses TRBV6-1 and TRBJ2-7, with 8 nucleotides matching TRBD1. J was trimmed by 0 bases and V by 6 bases; bases with no gene match: 7. The CDR3 contains 15 residues. Germline assignment: CDR1 MNHNS and CDR2 SASEGT. CDR3 protein: CASRQQGVSSYEQYF. The CDR3 DNA is TGTGCCAGCAGACAACAGGGGGTGAGCTCCTACGAGCAGTACTTC.

In DNA form, the CDR3 reads TGTGCCAGCACCTTCTCCGGGGAGGAGCAGTACTTC. Translated: CASTFSGEEQYF. The chain uses TRBV7-9 and TRBJ2-7; D perhaps matches TRBD2 (5 bases). Trimming took 7 bases from V and 7 from J, leaving 14 bases between them. This CDR3 is built from 12 residues. Germline assignment: CDR1 SEHNR and CDR2 FQNEAQ (reference sequence).

This clone was found a few times. The chain combines TRBV2 with TRBJ1-5, with 8 nucleotides matching TRBD1. Germline trimming cut 6 bases from V and 7 bases from J; bases unmatched to any gene: 11. CDR1 is SNHLY and CDR2 is FYNNEI in the germline V gene. The CDR3 extends over 15 amino acids. In nucleotides, the CDR3 is TGTGCCAGCAGGGCAGGACAGGGAGGAGGGCAGCCCCAGCATTTT. Protein: CASRAGQGGGQPQHF.

The V and J genes are TRBV11-2 and TRBJ2-7; the match to TRBD1 covers 8 bases. V lost 1 base, J lost 2 bases, and 1 base stayed unmatched. The CDR3 extends over 14 amino acids. Per the germline V gene, CDR1 is SGHAT and CDR2 is FQNNGV. CDR3 region: CASSLATGAYEQYF. CDR3 nucleotide sequence: TGTGCCAGCAGCTTAGCGACAGGGGCCTACGAGCAGTACTTC.

This clone was seen more than once but under ten times. The chain uses TRBV6-1 and TRBJ1-5; D uncertain. The V and J ends lost 7 bases and 2 bases respectively, with 15 bases between them. The CDR3 runs to 15 residues. CDR1 and CDR2 from the germline V gene are MNHNS and SASEGT. CDR3 protein: CASNQAPAGNQPQHF. Here the CDR3 DNA reads TGTGCCAGCAACCAAGCCCCCGCGGGCAATCAGCCCCAGCATTTT.

This clone has only a few counts. The chain links TRBV5-5 to TRBJ2-2; 11 nucleotides line up with TRBD2. Germline CDR1 SGHKS, CDR2 YYEKEE (reference sequence). CDR3 length: 17 amino acids. V dropped 1 base and J dropped 6; count of bases not matched to a gene: 8. CDR3 sequence reads: CASSLKGSGGAPGELFF. In DNA, the CDR3 is TGTGCCAGCAGCTTGAAGGGTAGCGGGGGGGCCCCCGGGGAGCTGTTTTTT. The full variable domain, rest sourced from reference TRBV5-5 and TRBJ2-2, is DAGVTQSPTHLIKTRGQQVTLRCSPISGHKSVSWYQQVLGQGPQFIFQYYEKEERGRGNFPDRFSARQFPNYSSELNVNALLLGDSALYLCASSLKGSGGAPGELFFGEGSRLTVL.

This chain links TRBV7-2 with TRBJ2-1; 8 nucleotides align to TRBD2. In germline, CDR1 is SGHTA, CDR2 FQGNSA. CDR3 length equals 14 residues. V trimming: 5 bases; J trimming: 1 base; junction bases outside the gene matches: 1. CDR3 loop: CASSRGGSYNEQFF. CDR3 coding DNA: TGTGCCAGCAGCCGCGGGGGGTCCTACAATGAGCAGTTCTTC.

This clone has a handful of counts. The V and J genes are TRBV27 and TRBJ1-2; D ambiguous. The CDR3 runs 12 residues. CDR1 and CDR2 (germline): MNHEY, SMNVEV (reference sequence). The V end lost 6 bases, the J end lost 8 bases, and 13 bases lay between the germline ends. The CDR3 bases are TGTGCCAGCAGACCCGGAGCTCTGGGCTACACCTTC. This encodes CASRPGALGYTF.

The chain recombines TRBV5-1 with TRBJ2-3, with TRBD1 as a possible D gene (6 bases). CDR1 SGHRS and CDR2 YFSETQ come from the germline V gene. Trimming pared 6 bases from V and 6 bases from J, leaving 11 bases between. This CDR3 region has 12 residues. CDR3 sequence reads: CASTLQGDTQYF. The CDR3 DNA sequence: TGCGCCAGCACCCTTCAGGGGGATACGCAGTATTTT.

The genes are TRBV18 and TRBJ1-4, with TRBD1 matching 7 bases. Trimming took 4 bases from V and 8 from J; bases not matched to a gene: 7. CDR3 length: 14 residues. Germline values: CDR1 KGHSH, CDR2 LQKENI. DNA of the CDR3: TGTGCCAGCTCACGCGACAGGGCCGGGGAAAAACTGTTTTTT. Translation: CASSRDRAGEKLFF.